These T cell receptor beta chains were read from a single sample in a study of blood T cell repertoires in COVID-19. TCRdb's table, derived via immunoSEQ multiplex PCR, lists solely in-frame clones and lacks some. Among tens of thousands of clones, 86% were seen once, and the ten largest hold approximately 18%. Sequencing was done on a sample of peripheral blood. The receptor source for this set is a woman of 80 years or more with acute or convalescent COVID-19. CDR3s include the opening cysteine and the closing phenylalanine or tryptophan. The D gene is left open where the match is weak. Clone size is not always given. Where it is, it says once, few, many or a class for expanded clones.

cdr3_length j_call d_call clone_size v_call cdr3_aa
15 TRBJ2-1 - - TRBV10-3 CAISPLRDSYNEQFF
15 TRBJ1-1 - few TRBV9 CASSVAARQNTEAFF
14 TRBJ2-7 - - TRBV5-5 CASSARWGVYEQYF
15 TRBJ1-2 TRBD1 - TRBV4-1 CASSQVTDRGHGYTF
14 TRBJ1-6 TRBD1 - TRBV27 CASSADREGSPLHF
16 TRBJ2-2 TRBD2 - TRBV7-2 CASSLRTSGVTGELFF
14 TRBJ2-2 - - TRBV10-1 CASSESPDTGELFF
15 TRBJ2-5 TRBD1 - TRBV27 CASSLTPTGWETQYF
13 TRBJ1-2 - - TRBV28 CASSFGRGGGYTF
17 TRBJ2-7 - - TRBV7-2 CASSPRAGKPLPYEQYF
14 TRBJ1-2 TRBD1 - TRBV6-1 CASSDGNRGQGYTF
13 TRBJ2-2 - - TRBV7-3 CASSEAFTGELFF
16 TRBJ2-2 - - TRBV5-6 CASSLRITGSTGELFF
16 TRBJ1-1 - - TRBV19 CASSMWRGSGNTEAFF
15 TRBJ1-2 TRBD1 - TRBV10-3 CAISEDRVQVYGYTF
14 TRBJ2-7 TRBD1 - TRBV7-2 CASSRTGTALEQYF
15 TRBJ2-7 - - TRBV9 CASSVGGGAWYEQYF
14 TRBJ2-2 TRBD2 - TRBV5-1 CASSFSGGAGELFF
14 TRBJ2-3 TRBD1 - TRBV19 CASGNRGRTDTQYF
14 TRBJ1-4 TRBD1 once TRBV2 CASNLRGRFEKLFF
14 TRBJ1-5 TRBD1 - TRBV18 CASSRDRDGQPQHF
14 TRBJ2-7 TRBD1 - TRBV6-5 CASSRQGSTYEQYF
16 TRBJ1-6 - few TRBV7-2 CASSSRGQGLFPPLHF
17 TRBJ1-6 - - TRBV3-1/TRBV3-2 CASSQDSPSSYNSPLHF
22 TRBJ2-2 - - TRBV18 CASSPDDGSIKRDTSNTGELFF
14 TRBJ2-2 - - TRBV2 CASSEALRAGELFF
16 TRBJ1-3 - - TRBV2 CASSIAGSLSGNTIYF
15 TRBJ2-7 - - TRBV9 CASSVAAGQPYEQYF
14 TRBJ1-1 - - TRBV5-1 CASSLDTGRTEAFF
13 TRBJ1-2 - - TRBV6-5 CASEKTGNYGYTF
16 TRBJ1-3 - once TRBV9 CASSDGQRSSGNTIYF
18 TRBJ2-6 - - TRBV18 CASSPSQGGSSGANVLTF
14 TRBJ2-7 TRBD1 once TRBV6-6 CASSYRTGSYEQYF
13 TRBJ1-5 - - TRBV30 CAWSPVSNQPQHF
14 TRBJ2-5 TRBD2 - TRBV27 CASRPAGGPETQYF
14 TRBJ2-3 - - TRBV5-1 CASSWEISTDTQYF
16 TRBJ2-2 - - TRBV21-1 CASSKDRSGDTGELFF
13 TRBJ2-7 - - TRBV21-1 CASSKCGDYEQYF
15 TRBJ2-3 - - TRBV19 CASRGSPSSTDTQYF
16 TRBJ2-7 TRBD1 - TRBV5-6 CASSKGQGKSSYEQYF
13 TRBJ1-4 - - TRBV13 CASSLRQIEKLFF
18 TRBJ1-1 - many TRBV4-1 CASSQVRGGLPLRTEAFF
13 TRBJ1-2 - once TRBV3-1/TRBV3-2 CASSQVPEDGYTF
13 TRBJ2-4 - - TRBV28 CASTTVAKNIQYF